These 15 T cell receptor beta chains share one sample of origin, sequenced in a study of T cells in localized non-small cell lung cancer. TCRdb keeps only in-frame clones here, not all; method: immunoSEQ multiplex PCR. The sample holds 35,000 to 50,000 clones, about 85% seen once. The sequenced sample was PBMCs, obtained before any cancer treatment. The receptors were gathered from a woman aged 35 to 69 with stage II squamous cell lung carcinoma.

The V call is TRBV19, the J call TRBJ1-5; 7 bases align to TRBD1. From germline, CDR1 is LNHDA and CDR2 SQIVND (reference sequence). Trimming took 5 bases from V and 0 from J; bases not matched to a gene: 7. The CDR3 has 16 amino acids. The CDR3 sequence: CASSPQGTNSNQPQHF. The CDR3 coding sequence is TGTGCCAGTAGTCCACAGGGGACGAATAGCAATCAGCCCCAGCATTTT. The variable domain in full, completed from reference TRBV19 and TRBJ1-5, reads DGGITQSPKYLFRKEGQNVTLSCEQNLNHDAMYWYRQDPGQGLRLIYYSQIVNDFQKGDIAEGYSVSREKKESFPLTVTSAQKNPTAFYLCASSPQGTNSNQPQHFGDGTRLSIL.

This chain links TRBV20-1 with TRBJ2-5; D is unclear. The V end lost 7 bases, the J end lost 4 bases, and 7 bases lay between the germline ends. The CDR3 is 10 residues long. CDR1 is DFQATT and CDR2 is SNEGSKA in the germline V gene (reference sequence). CDR3 sequence: CSEGGETQYF. CDR3 in DNA: TGCAGTGAAGGTGGAGAGACCCAGTACTTC.

The rearrangement joins TRBV4-1 to TRBJ2-1; TRBD2 aligns across 14 bases. CDR1 is MGHRA, CDR2 YSYEKL, per germline. This CDR3 contains 18 residues. Trimming cost V 0 bases and J 10 bases; bases outside gene matches: 11. CDR3 loop: CASSQESGLAGAPWEQFF. CDR3 DNA sequence: TGCGCCAGCAGCCAAGAGTCGGGACTAGCGGGAGCCCCCTGGGAGCAGTTCTTC.

The table lists this clone with a count of one. In DNA, the CDR3 is TGTGCCAGTGGGGGGCCCGAGTGGAACACTGAAGCTTTCTTT. It yields the protein CASGGPEWNTEAFF. J is TRBJ1-1 and V is TRBV10-3, with D perhaps TRBD1 (6 bases). The V gene's germline CDR1 is ENHRY and CDR2 SYGVKD. The V and J ends lost 10 bases and 1 base respectively, with 16 bases between them. The CDR3 extends over 14 amino acids.

The chain links TRBV27 to TRBJ2-1, with unresolved D. The germline V gene has CDR1 MNHEY and CDR2 SMNVEV (reference sequence). The V and J ends lost 3 bases and 1 base respectively, with 10 bases between them. The CDR3 contains 15 residues. The CDR3 region is CASSFRADSYNEQFF. CDR3 bases: TGTGCCAGCAGTTTTCGGGCAGATTCCTACAATGAGCAGTTCTTC.

This chain connects TRBV27 to TRBJ1-2; a weak D match, TRBD1 (5 bases). Trimming pared 8 bases from V and 7 bases from J, leaving 26 bases between. The CDR3 covers 16 residues. CDR1 is MNHEY and CDR2 is SMNVEV in the germline V gene (reference sequence). The CDR3 sequence: CASGRDVGQTIVGYTF. In nucleotides, the CDR3 is TGTGCCAGCGGGCGGGACGTAGGGCAAACGATAGTTGGCTACACCTTC.

The chain uses TRBV19 and TRBJ2-1; 8 positions agree with TRBD2. The CDR3 loop spans 14 amino acids. Per the germline V gene, CDR1 is LNHDA and CDR2 is SQIVND (reference sequence). V lost 6 bases to trimming and J lost 8 bases; unmatched junction nucleotides: 9. The CDR3 DNA sequence: TGTGCCAGTAGCGCCGGGACTAGTCTGGATGAGCAGTTCTTC. This codes for CASSAGTSLDEQFF.

The J gene is TRBJ2-3, the V gene TRBV19; D perhaps matches TRBD1 (6 bases). The V end was cut by 7 bases, the J end by 2 bases, with 13 bases between. Germline loops: CDR1 LNHDA, CDR2 SQIVND (reference sequence). This CDR3 is built from 14 residues. Written as DNA, the CDR3 is TGTGCCAGTACCACAGGGTTTTCCACAGATACGCAGTATTTT. This gives the protein CASTTGFSTDTQYF.

This clone is labeled as medium-sized. The chain joins TRBV6-5 to TRBJ2-1; 8 nucleotides match TRBD2. After removal of 5 bases from V and 0 bases from J, the junction contained 0 bases not matched to a gene. Germline CDR1 and CDR2: MNHEY and SVGAGI. The CDR3 has 14 amino acids. CDR3 in amino acids: CASSSGSSYNEQFF. In DNA, the CDR3 is TGTGCCAGCAGTAGCGGGAGCTCCTACAATGAGCAGTTCTTC.

The chain combines TRBV7-2 with TRBJ2-2; 8 nucleotides align to TRBD2. The germline V gene has CDR1 SGHTA and CDR2 FQGNSA. CDR3 length: 15 amino acids. The trim removed 5 bases at V and 6 bases at J, leaving 8 bases unmatched. CDR3 residues: CASSLGLVGAGELFF. Here the CDR3 DNA reads TGTGCCAGCAGCCTGGGACTAGTTGGCGCCGGGGAGCTGTTTTTT.

This clone was seen more than once but under ten times. This chain uses TRBV7-2 with TRBJ2-1, with D possibly called TRBD1 or TRBD2 (5 bases each). Germline CDR1 SGHTA, CDR2 FQGNSA. Trimming took off 6 bases at V and 10 bases at J, with 16 bases between the two ends. This CDR3 contains 13 residues. CDR3 DNA sequence: TGTGCCAGCAGGACCCGATCGAGGGGCGAGCAGTTCTTC. Protein product: CASRTRSRGEQFF.

The chain links TRBV11-2 to TRBJ2-7; tentative D call: TRBD2 (5 bases). Germline V gene lookup returns CDR1 SGHAT and CDR2 FQNNGV. Trimming pared 0 bases from V and 1 base from J, leaving 7 bases between. The CDR3 runs 14 residues. CDR3 loop: CASSLERGSYEQYF. CDR3 nucleotide sequence: TGTGCCAGCAGCTTAGAGCGCGGGTCCTACGAGCAGTACTTC.

The gene calls are TRBV6-5 and TRBJ1-2; a possible D gene is TRBD1 (6 bases). Germline-derived CDR1 and CDR2 are MNHEY and SVGAGI. Trimming removed 0 bases at V and 4 bases at J, with 9 bases between. The CDR3 spans 14 residues. The DNA for the CDR3 is TGTGCCAGCAGTTACTCGGACAGAAGCTATGGCTACACCTTC. Its protein is CASSYSDRSYGYTF.

This clone appeared a single time. The gene calls are TRBV6-1 and TRBJ1-2; D possibly corresponds to TRBD1 (5 bases). CDR3 length: 15 residues. The V and J ends lost 1 base and 4 bases respectively, with 13 bases between them. CDR1 is MNHNS, CDR2 SASEGT, per germline. The DNA for the CDR3 is TGTGCCAGCAGTGAAGGGCGCCGGGGGTCCTATGGCTACACCTTC. Translating gives CASSEGRRGSYGYTF.

The J gene is TRBJ1-2, the V gene TRBV2, with TRBD1 identical over 7 bases. This CDR3 region has 14 residues. The ends lost 5 bases at V and 4 bases at J; junction bases unmatched: 7. From germline, CDR1 is SNHLY and CDR2 FYNNEI. DNA for the CDR3: TGTGCCAGCAGTAGACAGGGAACCTTCTATGGCTACACCTTC. This sequence encodes CASSRQGTFYGYTF.